The 21 T cell receptor beta chains in this list originate from one sample, sequenced in a study of identifying expanded T cells in peripheral blood. Sequencing was performed with immunoSEQ multiplex PCR; in TCRdb, only in-frame clones are kept and a portion is missing. In the table there are 75,000 to 90,000 clones, roughly 89% of which are singletons. Sequencing used blood. The receptors shown here come from a person aged 18 to 75 in good health.

This rearrangement joins TRBV27 to TRBJ1-2; 7 bases line up with TRBD1. The trim removed 3 bases at V and 1 base at J, leaving 2 bases unmatched. Germline CDR1 MNHEY, CDR2 SMNVEV (reference sequence). This CDR3 has 14 amino acids. This CDR3 is CASSFAGGNYGYTF. The CDR3 DNA is TGTGCCAGCAGTTTTGCAGGGGGTAACTATGGCTACACCTTC.

The chain recombines TRBV27 with TRBJ2-6; D perhaps matches TRBD1 (6 bases). From germline, CDR1 is MNHEY and CDR2 SMNVEV (reference sequence). This CDR3 has 18 residues. Trimming shortened V by 6 bases and J by 5 bases, and 23 bases separated the two germline ends. The CDR3 loop is CASSRDRSRSRWANVLTF. Here the CDR3 DNA reads TGTGCCAGCAGCCGAGACAGGTCCCGTAGTAGATGGGCCAACGTCCTGACTTTC.

The chain has TRBV4-2 and TRBJ2-7, with 8 bases lining up with TRBD1. Unmatched junction bases numbered 8, after V lost 3 bases and J lost 7 bases. CDR1 LGHNA and CDR2 YNFKEQ come from the germline V gene. CDR3 length: 14 amino acids. CDR3 in DNA: TGTGCCAGCAGCCAGGGGACAGGCGCAGGGGAGCAGTACTTC. Translation gives CASSQGTGAGEQYF.

The V and J genes are TRBV11-2 and TRBJ2-1; D is undetermined. V gave up 4 bases and J gave up 0 bases, with 4 bases separating them. This CDR3 has 13 amino acids. Germline V gene lookup returns CDR1 SGHAT and CDR2 FQNNGV. The DNA for the CDR3 is TGTGCCAGCAGCTCCACCTCCTACAATGAGCAGTTCTTC. The encoded protein is CASSSTSYNEQFF. Variable domain in full (rest from reference TRBV11-2 and TRBJ2-1): EAGVAQSPRYKIIEKRQSVAFWCNPISGHATLYWYQQILGQGPKLLIQFQNNGVVDDSQLPKDRFSAERLKGVDSTLKIQPAKLEDSAVYLCASSSTSYNEQFFGPGTRLTVL.

The chain couples TRBV2 to TRBJ2-5; D gene ambiguous. Germline V gene lookup returns CDR1 SNHLY and CDR2 FYNNEI. V lost 2 bases and J lost 2, with 9 bases in between. This CDR3 region has 14 residues. The CDR3 nucleotides read TGTGCCAGCAGTGAAACTGGGTCGCAAGAGACCCAGTACTTC. As protein: CASSETGSQETQYF.

The V and J genes are TRBV7-9 and TRBJ2-7; TRBD2 matches 7 bases. Germline CDR1 SEHNR, CDR2 FQNEAQ (reference sequence). Germline trimming cut 5 bases from V and 3 bases from J; bases unmatched to any gene: 10. This CDR3 is built from 15 residues. The CDR3 reads CASSPGLVSHYEQYF. The CDR3 region has the DNA TGTGCCAGCAGCCCAGGACTAGTCTCCCACTACGAGCAGTACTTC. Full variable domain (rest looked up from reference TRBV7-9 and TRBJ2-7): DTGVSQNPRHKITKRGQNVTFRCDPISEHNRLYWYRQTLGQGPEFLTYFQNEAQLEKSRLLSDRFSAERPKGSFSTLEIQRTEQGDSAMYLCASSPGLVSHYEQYFGPGTRLTVT.

The chain is built from TRBV11-2 and TRBJ1-2, with D hard to call. The CDR3 covers 14 residues. Trimming removed 2 bases from V and 5 bases from J, with 12 bases in between. Germline lookup yields CDR1 SGHAT and CDR2 FQNNGV. The chain's CDR3 is CASSLTRAGYGYTF. DNA of the CDR3: TGTGCCAGCAGCTTAACGCGGGCAGGTTATGGCTACACCTTC.

This chain links TRBV6-5 with TRBJ2-1; 10 bases are shared with TRBD2. Looked up from germline, CDR1 is MNHEY and CDR2 is SVGAGI. V was clipped by 2 bases and J by 7 bases; unmatched bases: 5. The CDR3 runs 15 residues. This CDR3 reads CASSYPGTSVNEQFF. The DNA for the CDR3 is TGTGCCAGCAGTTACCCCGGGACTAGCGTTAATGAGCAGTTCTTC.

The V and J genes are TRBV5-5 and TRBJ1-1; the D gene is possibly TRBD1 (5 bases). This CDR3 has 18 residues. Germline lookup yields CDR1 SGHKS and CDR2 YYEKEE (reference sequence). The germline V and J ends were trimmed by 0 bases and 1 base, with 19 bases remaining between them. The CDR3 nucleotides are TGTGCCAGCAGCTTGGCCCTTGTTACCGGGACGACGAACACTGAAGCTTTCTTT. Translating gives CASSLALVTGTTNTEAFF.

This chain connects TRBV7-9 to TRBJ2-3; D is ambiguous. This CDR3 spans 15 amino acids. V lost 0 bases and J 2 bases, leaving 9 bases between the germline ends. From germline, CDR1 is SEHNR and CDR2 FQNEAQ (reference sequence). The CDR3 spells CASSLAGRDTDTQYF. The CDR3 DNA reads as TGTGCCAGCAGCTTAGCGGGCAGAGACACAGATACGCAGTATTTT.

V and J are TRBV10-3 and TRBJ1-2; 10 positions match TRBD1. J gave up 3 bases and V 10 bases, and 20 bases lay outside the gene matches. Germline V gene data show CDR1 as ENHRY and CDR2 as SYGVKD. CDR3 length equals 18 residues. The CDR3 region has the DNA TGTGCCACTCAACCCGGGACAGGGGCAGTCGGGGGGTACTATGGCTACACCTTC. The encoded protein is CATQPGTGAVGGYYGYTF.

The genes are TRBV7-2 and TRBJ2-5, with D uncertain. The V end was cut by 1 base, the J end by 5 bases, with 8 bases between. This CDR3 contains 13 residues. CDR1 and CDR2 (germline): SGHTA, FQGNSA. The CDR3 here is CASSLGRWETQYF. The CDR3 region has the DNA TGTGCCAGCAGCTTAGGTCGGTGGGAGACCCAGTACTTC.

J is TRBJ1-1 and V is TRBV6-5, with 9 nucleotides matching TRBD1. The CDR3 is 14 amino acids. V was clipped by 7 bases and J by 10 bases; unmatched bases: 13. Germline V lookup: CDR1 MNHEY, CDR2 SVGAGI. CDR3 nucleotides: TGTGCCAGCAAACCGGGACAGGGATCTTCGGGAGCTTTCTTT. This gives the protein CASKPGQGSSGAFF.

This chain joins TRBV7-2 and TRBJ2-1; the D is unclear. CDR3 length: 14 residues. The germline V gene encodes CDR1 SGHTA and CDR2 FQGNSA. V lost 2 bases and J lost 10, with 15 bases in between. The CDR3 is CASSLFHVGLEQFF. CDR3 sequence (DNA): TGTGCCAGCAGCTTATTCCACGTGGGTTTAGAGCAGTTCTTC.

The rearrangement links TRBV7-9 to TRBJ2-1, with D hard to call. The length of the CDR3 is 13 residues. Trimming pared 6 bases from V and 6 bases from J, leaving 12 bases between. Germline V CDR1 and CDR2: SEHNR, FQNEAQ (reference sequence). The CDR3 here is CASSLNPPNEQFF. For the CDR3, the DNA is TGTGCCAGCAGTTTGAATCCCCCCAATGAGCAGTTCTTC.

In DNA form, the CDR3 reads TGTGCCAGCAGCGGCCCAATTAGCGGGGAAGGGACCGGGGAGCTGTTTTTT. Its translation: CASSGPISGEGTGELFF. The chain couples TRBV9 to TRBJ2-2, with 8 positions matching TRBD2. Germline V gene sequence: CDR1 SGDLS, CDR2 YYNGEE. This CDR3 region has 17 residues. J lost 5 bases, V lost 3 bases, and 12 bases had no gene match.

The rearrangement uses TRBV29-1 and TRBJ2-3; possible D gene TRBD1, 6 bases. V lost 6 bases and J lost 4, with 23 bases in between. The V gene's germline CDR1 is SQVTM and CDR2 ANQGSEA. The CDR3 runs 16 residues. CDR3 bases: TGCAGCGTCGAATCGGGACACCCGGCGACAGCAGATACGCAGTATTTT. It codes for CSVESGHPATADTQYF.

The chain joins TRBV7-9 to TRBJ1-1; D ambiguous. Germline values: CDR1 SEHNR, CDR2 FQNEAQ (reference sequence). This CDR3 comprises 12 residues. Deletions cut 7 bases from V and 2 bases from J, with 8 bases between. The DNA for the CDR3 is TGTGCCAGCATTGCACCCAACACTGAAGCTTTCTTT. Its translation: CASIAPNTEAFF. Supplemented by reference TRBV7-9 and TRBJ1-1, the full variable domain reads DTGVSQNPRHKITKRGQNVTFRCDPISEHNRLYWYRQTLGQGPEFLTYFQNEAQLEKSRLLSDRFSAERPKGSFSTLEIQRTEQGDSAMYLCASIAPNTEAFFGQGTRLTVV.

CDR3 nucleotide sequence: TGTGCCAGCAATTCCGGGACTAGCGGGACCAATGAGCAGTTCTTC. It specifies CASNSGTSGTNEQFF. The chain carries TRBV6-1 and TRBJ2-1, with 13 bases that match TRBD2. Germline V CDR1 and CDR2: MNHNS, SASEGT. The V and J ends lost 7 bases and 6 bases, in that order; junction bases with no gene match: 6. The CDR3 runs to 15 residues.

This rearrangement joins TRBV5-1 to TRBJ2-3; D uncertain. Trimming shortened V by 0 bases and J by 1 base, and 6 bases separated the two germline ends. The CDR3 is 14 residues long. CDR1 SGHRS and CDR2 YFSETQ come from the germline V gene. CDR3 DNA sequence: TGCGCCAGCAGCTTGGAAAAGGGCACAGATACGCAGTATTTT. It encodes CASSLEKGTDTQYF.

The CDR3 nucleotides read TGTGCCAGCACCGCAGAATGGCCATCTCATAATTCACCCCTCCACTTT. It translates to CASTAEWPSHNSPLHF. The chain employs TRBV5-4 and TRBJ1-6; D is uncertain. Trimming took off 6 bases at V and 5 bases at J, with 18 bases between the two ends. This CDR3 contains 16 residues. Germline V gene data show CDR1 as SGHNT and CDR2 as YYREEE (reference sequence).